This TCR beta chain originates from a study of metastatic and nonmetastatic thyroid tumors. At the level of the study: Where malignant and benign thyroid patients were concerned, repertoires were compared across blood and tumor or nodule tissue. Whole-study results and caveats: Versus benign nodules, malignant thyroid tumors reportedly had significantly higher TCR beta diversity, in blood and tumor.

Of note for this clone: Its antigen is unknown.

As processed by the authors: Clinicopathological groups supplied CDR3 differences that were used to build a distant-metastasis classifier for papillary thyroid cancer. Via MiXCR, TCRdb re-called the PCR reads. The V and J calls reflect TCRdb's pipeline rather than the authors' work. The table lists under 55,000 clones, roughly 18% of them singletons, with around 3% in the top ten. Each patient went into thyroid surgery without having received any treatment. This receptor was identified in a female donor with papillary thyroid cancer or a benign thyroid nodule (not recorded which). Some clones in this sample may be carry-over from other donors' samples. Material for sequencing was blood.

DNA for the CDR3: TGTGCCAGCAGCTTAGGTGGGGGCTACGAGCAGTACTTC. It specifies CASSLGGGYEQYF. The genes are TRBV7-2 and TRBJ2-7; D assignment may be TRBD1 or TRBD2 (5 bases each). The CDR3 consists of 13 residues. The V end was cut by 1 base, the J end by 3 bases, with 7 bases between. Germline CDR1 SGHTA, CDR2 FQGNSA.